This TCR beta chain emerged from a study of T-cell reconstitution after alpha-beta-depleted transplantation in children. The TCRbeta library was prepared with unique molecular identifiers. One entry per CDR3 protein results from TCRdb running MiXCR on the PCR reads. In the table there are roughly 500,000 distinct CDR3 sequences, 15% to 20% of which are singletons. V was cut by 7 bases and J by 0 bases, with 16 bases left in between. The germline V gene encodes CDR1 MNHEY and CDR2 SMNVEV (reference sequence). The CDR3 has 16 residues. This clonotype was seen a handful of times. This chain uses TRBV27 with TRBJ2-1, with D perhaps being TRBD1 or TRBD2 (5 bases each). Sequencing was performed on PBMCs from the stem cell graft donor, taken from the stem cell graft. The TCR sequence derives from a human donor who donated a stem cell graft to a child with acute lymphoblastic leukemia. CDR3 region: CASNFPGLGSYNEQFF. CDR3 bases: TGTGCCAGCAATTTCCCGGGGCTGGGCTCCTACAATGAGCAGTTCTTC.